The T cell receptor (beta chain) described here comes from a study of beta chain features in type 1 diabetes. Whole-study results and caveats: Shortening of TCRB CDR3s, moderate but significant, appeared in all four CD4+ subsets of Type 1 diabetes patients.

On this clone: Its target is unknown.

Every isolated RNA sample was fully reverse transcribed, so sequencing captured expressed TCRB transcripts. This table comes from immunoSEQ multiplex PCR, and its TCRdb copy is limited to in-frame clones, with some not included. Of about 360,000 clones in the sample, 10% to 15% were seen once. Purity exceeding 98% was reached by all sorted populations. This CDR3 spans 14 amino acids. Germline trimming cut 1 base from V and 7 bases from J; bases unmatched to any gene: 3. Germline CDR1 reads SGHTA; CDR2 reads FQGNSA. The chain has TRBV7-2 and TRBJ1-5; TRBD1 agrees at 8 bases. Sequencing used naive CD4+ T cells from blood. The sequence came from a man aged 18 to 30 in good health. DNA for the CDR3: TGTGCCAGCAGCTTAGACAGGGGGACCCAGCCCCAGCATTTT. This sequence encodes CASSLDRGTQPQHF.